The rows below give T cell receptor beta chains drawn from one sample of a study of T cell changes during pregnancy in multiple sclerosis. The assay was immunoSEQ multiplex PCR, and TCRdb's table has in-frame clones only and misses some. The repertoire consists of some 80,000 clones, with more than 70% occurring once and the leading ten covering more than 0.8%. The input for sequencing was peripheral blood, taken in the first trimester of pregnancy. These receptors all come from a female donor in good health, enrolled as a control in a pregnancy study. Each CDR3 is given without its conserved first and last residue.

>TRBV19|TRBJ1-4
ASSRGQGPTNEKLF
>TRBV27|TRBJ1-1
ASRRSGVNTEAF
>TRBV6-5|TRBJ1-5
ASSQGSYSNQPQH
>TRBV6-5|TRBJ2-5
ASNPGQGQETQY
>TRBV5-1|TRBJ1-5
ASSLWAGGNQPQH
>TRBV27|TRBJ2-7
ASSFRQGPYEQY
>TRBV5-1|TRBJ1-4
ASSGQGNEKLF
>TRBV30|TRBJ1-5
ASQGIGQPQH
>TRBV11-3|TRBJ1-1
ASSPSHGQGNTEAF
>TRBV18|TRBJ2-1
ASSPNFGGTYNEQF
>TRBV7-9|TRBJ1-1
ASSFSQGSNTEAF
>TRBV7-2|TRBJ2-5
ASSRGPETETQY
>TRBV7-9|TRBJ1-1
ASSPPFRRTGIRIEAF
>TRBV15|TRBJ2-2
ATSRLTDTGELF
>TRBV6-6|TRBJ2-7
ASSPAPRQGTYEQY
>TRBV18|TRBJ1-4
ASSRQGRGSNEKLF
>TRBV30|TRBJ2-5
AWSVLGGTAQETQY
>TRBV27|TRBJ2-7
ASRRGDYEQY
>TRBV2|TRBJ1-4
ASSDSATNEKLF
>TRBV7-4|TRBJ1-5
ASSLRFLVSESNQPQH
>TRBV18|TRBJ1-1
ASSAGWKGMNTEAF
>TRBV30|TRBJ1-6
AWSVRGDSPLH